This entry is about one T cell receptor beta chain. Patients received nivolumab 3 mg/kg at weeks 1, 4, 7, 10, then fortnightly to week 26. Profiling relied on immunoSEQ multiplex PCR, and the TCRdb table lists in-frame clones only, not all of them. The sample consists of under 30,000 clones, approximately 86% of them appearing once. The data were obtained in a study of ipilimumab plus nivolumab after autologous stem cell transplantation. Overall study: DLBCL patients had primary refractory or relapsed disease.

The V gene's germline CDR1 is SGHNT and CDR2 YYREEE (reference sequence). This CDR3 spans 17 amino acids. Unmatched junction bases numbered 12, after V lost 4 bases and J lost 3 bases. The specimen was PBMCs, collected in a trial of ipilimumab plus nivolumab as post-transplant consolidation. This TCR was sampled from a male donor with diffuse large B-cell lymphoma. The J gene is TRBJ2-3, the V gene TRBV5-4; TRBD1 aligns across 9 bases. The CDR3 protein is CASSPGKGTGKTDTQYF. The CDR3 nucleotides read TGTGCCAGCAGCCCGGGAAAGGGGACAGGGAAAACAGATACGCAGTATTTT.